The 6 T cell receptor beta chains reported below all come from one sample, sequenced in a study of T cell responses to AZD1222 COVID-19 vaccine. Produced via immunoSEQ multiplex PCR; TCRdb's table is partial and in-frame only. The table has roughly 120,000 clones, approximately 85% seen once. The specimen was peripheral blood, collected on day 0 of AZD1222 vaccination. Every receptor here comes from an adult in good health.

J is TRBJ2-7 and V is TRBV9, with D hard to call. This CDR3 contains 13 residues. Germline values: CDR1 SGDLS, CDR2 YYNGEE. V lost 4 bases and J lost 6, with 14 bases in between. CDR3 region: CASSPRFVGEQYF. The CDR3 nucleotides read TGTGCCAGCAGCCCGCGGTTTGTAGGCGAGCAGTACTTC.

This clone came up once. The chain combines TRBV7-6 with TRBJ2-3, with a weak D call TRBD2 (6 bases). The CDR3 length is 17 residues. Trimming stripped 4 bases from V and 0 bases from J, with 17 bases between. Germline values: CDR1 SGHVS, CDR2 FNYEAQ. The CDR3 spells CASSSGWGSGSTDTQYF. The CDR3 nucleotides are TGTGCCAGCAGCTCCGGCTGGGGGAGCGGGAGCACAGATACGCAGTATTTT.

The chain uses TRBV29-1 and TRBJ1-2; D is ambiguous. CDR1 is SQVTM, CDR2 ANQGSEA, per germline. The CDR3 is 10 residues long. CDR3 amino acids: CTPHSYGYTF. DNA of the CDR3: TGCACCCCCCACAGTTATGGCTACACCTTC.

The rearrangement links TRBV5-1 to TRBJ1-1; 8 bases line up with TRBD1. CDR1 is SGHRS and CDR2 is YFSETQ in the germline V gene. V shed 6 bases, J shed 1 base, and the junction held 14 bases outside the gene matches. The CDR3 is 17 amino acids. CDR3 DNA sequence: TGCGCCAGCAACTTCCACCGACAGGGGTCACCGAACACTGAAGCTTTCTTT. As protein: CASNFHRQGSPNTEAFF.

The V gene is TRBV7-3, the J gene TRBJ2-1; TRBD2 matches at 9 bases. The junction had 9 bases not matched to a gene; V was cut back by 5 bases and J by 10 bases. The CDR3 runs to 14 residues. CDR1 SGHTA and CDR2 FQGTGA come from the germline V gene. The CDR3 DNA sequence: TGTGCCAGCAGCGCGACTAGCGGCGGAGCCGAGCAGTTCTTC. It is translated as CASSATSGGAEQFF.

The rearrangement uses TRBV2 and TRBJ1-5, with 10 bases identical to TRBD1. The CDR3 is 16 residues long. The junction had 5 bases not matched to a gene; V was cut back by 6 bases and J by 0 bases. CDR1 and CDR2 (germline): SNHLY, FYNNEI. For the CDR3, the DNA is TGTGCCAGCAGGCCGGGACAGGGGAATAGCAATCAGCCCCAGCATTTT. Translation: CASRPGQGNSNQPQHF.